This T cell receptor (beta chain) stems from a study of identical twins. The trim removed 3 bases at V and 8 bases at J, leaving 12 bases unmatched. The CDR3 length is 15 residues. The V gene's germline CDR1 is SQVTM and CDR2 ANQGSEA. Study-wide points: The same donors were not followed; conclusions instead depended on cross-sectional statistical analysis.

With template switching, a universal primer site was added, and the cDNA carried unique molecular identifiers. TCRdb independently ran MiXCR on the 5' RACE reads; one entry per CDR3 protein. This repertoire shows 310,000 or so distinct CDR3 sequences, more than 6.5% found once; its top ten account for 2.1%. Many counts were recorded for this clonotype. What it binds is unknown. The data were also submitted as part of a second study, on yellow fever vaccine responses in identical twins.

The source is a woman younger than 35 in good health. The chain combines TRBV29-1 with TRBJ2-2; 7 bases match TRBD2. Sequencing input: memory (CD45RO+) T cells sorted from blood. The CDR3 sequence: CSVDLVGGPLGELFF. The CDR3 region has the DNA TGCAGCGTTGACTTGGTGGGAGGGCCTCTGGGGGAGCTGTTTTTT.